The 19 T cell receptor beta chains given below trace back to one sample, sequenced in a study of CD8 T cells in Susac syndrome. The authors reverse transcribed roughly 0.5 to 1 ug RNA with random hexamers. TCRdb processed the immunoSEQ multiplex PCR reads anew with MiXCR; each CDR3 protein has one entry. The sample lists around 170,000 distinct CDR3 sequences, 90% to 95% occurring once. Sequencing used CD4+ T cells from PBMCs. The receptors were sampled from a human donor with Susac syndrome.

The CDR3: CASSLGGGSAFF. The CDR3 bases are TGTGCCAGCAGCTTAGGCGGAGGTTCAGCTTTCTTT. The chain couples TRBV7-9 to TRBJ1-1; D is ambiguous. Per germline, CDR1 SEHNR and CDR2 FQNEAQ (reference sequence). The V end was cut by 1 base, the J end by 10 bases, with 10 bases between. CDR3 length equals 12 residues.

This clonotype came up once. This rearrangement joins TRBV5-1 to TRBJ2-5; D might be TRBD1 (5 bases). CDR1 is SGHRS and CDR2 is YFSETQ in the germline V gene. V lost 0 bases to trimming and J lost 4 bases, with 10 bases between them. The CDR3 runs to 14 residues. The CDR3 region is CASSLEDTTETQYF. For the CDR3, the DNA is TGCGCCAGCAGCTTGGAGGACACGACAGAGACCCAGTACTTC.

This clonotype showed up just once. The V gene is TRBV14, the J gene TRBJ2-1; D unresolved. Germline V CDR1 and CDR2: SGHDN, FVKESK. Trimming pared 0 bases from V and 7 bases from J, leaving 10 bases between. There are 14 residues in the CDR3. CDR3 DNA sequence: TGTGCCAGCAGCCAAGACCCCGTTAGAAATGAGCAGTTCTTC. It specifies CASSQDPVRNEQFF.

Regarding this clonotype: Relative to the germline gene, one junction end is altered; a read error may explain this. The rearrangement links TRBV11-2 to TRBJ2-1; D is uncertain. From germline, CDR1 is SGHAT and CDR2 FQNNGV. The CDR3 is made up of 11 amino acids. The CDR3 DNA reads as TGTGCCAGCAGCTTAGCTGAAACTACCTCATTC. Protein product: CASSLAETTSF.

The rearrangement joins TRBV6-5 to TRBJ2-5; tentatively, D is TRBD1 (6 bases). CDR1 and CDR2 from the germline V gene are MNHEY and SVGAGI. V lost 5 bases to trimming and J lost 5 bases, with 12 bases between them. CDR3 length equals 13 residues. CDR3 protein: CASSRGNLETQYF. In DNA, the CDR3 is TGTGCCAGCAGTAGGGGGAATTTGGAGACCCAGTACTTC.

This chain links TRBV5-4 with TRBJ2-3; perhaps TRBD1 as D (5 bases). The CDR3 contains 15 residues. The germline V gene has CDR1 SGHNT and CDR2 YYREEE (reference sequence). With 6 bases removed from V and 6 bases from J, the gap between germline ends came to 20 bases. CDR3 amino acids: CASKQAGHRVDTQYF. The CDR3 DNA sequence: TGTGCCAGCAAACAGGCCGGTCACCGCGTTGATACGCAGTATTTT.

The genes are TRBV9 and TRBJ1-1; the D is unclear. Germline V gives CDR1 SGDLS, CDR2 YYNGEE. The CDR3 length is 14 residues. V gave up 6 bases and J gave up 3 bases, with 15 bases separating them. The CDR3 reads CASKSGGRDTEAFF. The CDR3 coding sequence is TGTGCCAGCAAGAGCGGTGGGCGTGACACTGAAGCTTTCTTT.

The rearrangement joins TRBV6-1 to TRBJ1-5; D is possibly TRBD1 (6 bases). CDR1 MNHNS and CDR2 SASEGT come from the germline V gene. The CDR3 length is 14 residues. V dropped 6 bases and J dropped 3 bases, with 12 bases sitting between them. CDR3 amino acids: CASSREGVNQPQHF. The CDR3 DNA reads TGTGCCAGCAGCCGGGAGGGGGTCAATCAGCCCCAGCATTTT.

This clonotype came up once. The rearrangement uses TRBV20-1 and TRBJ2-3, with TRBD2 identical over 12 bases. The CDR3 length is 15 residues. Germline trimming cut 6 bases from V and 4 bases from J; bases unmatched to any gene: 8. The germline V gene encodes CDR1 DFQATT and CDR2 SNEGSKA (reference sequence). The CDR3 region is CSATTSGGWSDTQYF. As DNA, the CDR3 is TGCAGTGCGACAACTAGCGGGGGGTGGTCAGATACGCAGTATTTT.

The chain links TRBV6-5 to TRBJ2-4, with D uncertain. Per germline, CDR1 MNHEY and CDR2 SVGAGI. This CDR3 region has 15 residues. Trimming stripped 8 bases from V and 0 bases from J, with 14 bases between. CDR3 bases: TGTGCCAGCCCCCCAAGGTTCCTAGCCAAAAACATTCAGTACTTC. This sequence encodes CASPPRFLAKNIQYF.

The rearrangement uses TRBV2 and TRBJ2-7, with D uncertain. Between the trimmed V and J ends, which lost 5 bases and 6 bases, there was a span of 8 bases. This CDR3 has 11 amino acids. Germline loops: CDR1 SNHLY, CDR2 FYNNEI. As DNA, the CDR3 is TGTGCCAGCAGTTACGACCTCGAGCAGTACTTC. The encoded protein is CASSYDLEQYF.

The gene calls are TRBV21-1 and TRBJ2-2. TRBV21-1 is designated a pseudogene. CDR3 size: 13 residues. The CDR3 loop reads CASIHGFTGELFF. The DNA of the CDR3 is TGTGCCAGCATCCATGGATTTACCGGGGAGCTGTTTTTT.

The J gene is TRBJ2-4, the V gene TRBV6-5, with 8 bases matching TRBD2. The ends lost 4 bases at V and 8 bases at J; junction bases unmatched: 19. The length of the CDR3 is 18 residues. In germline, CDR1 is MNHEY, CDR2 SVGAGI. CDR3 loop: CASSSRGGTRDPRDIQYF. The CDR3 DNA reads TGTGCCAGCAGTTCACGGGGGGGGACTAGGGATCCAAGGGACATTCAGTACTTC.

The J gene is TRBJ2-5, the V gene TRBV7-2, with D hard to call. Deletions cut 1 base from V and 5 bases from J, with 17 bases between. CDR1 and CDR2 from the germline V gene are SGHTA and FQGNSA. The CDR3 has 16 amino acids. The CDR3 loop reads CASSLGTVQFSETQYF. The CDR3 coding sequence is TGTGCCAGCAGCTTAGGAACAGTACAATTCAGCGAGACCCAGTACTTC. Full variable domain (remainder filled in from reference TRBV7-2 and TRBJ2-5): GAGVSQSPSNKVTEKGKDVELRCDPISGHTALYWYRQSLGQGLEFLIYFQGNSAPDKSGLPSDRFSAERTGGSVSTLTIQRTQQEDSAVYLCASSLGTVQFSETQYFGPGTRLLVL.

This chain links TRBV24-1 with TRBJ1-2; maybe TRBD1 (6 bases). The V end lost 3 bases, the J end lost 5 bases, and 9 bases lay between the germline ends. Per germline, CDR1 KGHDR and CDR2 SFDVKD. The CDR3 runs 13 residues. The DNA of the CDR3 is TGTGCCACCAGTGATGGGGACACTTATGGCTACACCTTC. Translated: CATSDGDTYGYTF.

The chain uses TRBV30 and TRBJ2-3; 9 positions match TRBD2. Per the germline V gene, CDR1 is GTSNPN and CDR2 is SVGIG (reference sequence). The trim removed 3 bases at V and 8 bases at J, leaving 12 bases unmatched. There are 15 residues in the CDR3. CDR3 DNA: TGTGCCTGGAGCACTAGCGGGTCAGGGCGCAGTACGCAGTATTTT. It encodes CAWSTSGSGRSTQYF.

This chain uses TRBV29-1 with TRBJ2-1; D is unresolved. Germline-derived CDR1 and CDR2 are SQVTM and ANQGSEA. The ends were cut back, 5 bases at V and 9 bases at J, with 17 bases in the middle. There are 13 residues in the CDR3. CDR3 loop: CSVYDSYSPEQFF. For the CDR3, the DNA is TGCAGCGTTTATGACTCCTATTCTCCTGAGCAGTTCTTC.

The chain combines TRBV20-1 with TRBJ1-3; the D gene is possibly TRBD1 (6 bases). Trimming pared 3 bases from V and 0 bases from J, leaving 15 bases between. Looked up from germline, CDR1 is DFQATT and CDR2 is SNEGSKA (reference sequence). The CDR3 totals 16 residues. The DNA for the CDR3 is TGCAGTGCTAGTGGGCGGGGGGGCCTCTCTGGAAACACCATATATTTT. Its protein is CSASGRGGLSGNTIYF.

This sequence joins TRBV30 and TRBJ1-6, with a possible D match to TRBD1 (5 bases). This CDR3 comprises 15 residues. The germline V and J ends were trimmed by 4 bases and 9 bases, with 19 bases remaining between them. CDR1 is GTSNPN and CDR2 is SVGIG in the germline V gene (reference sequence). This chain's CDR3 is CAWTFGQGAGSPLHF. The CDR3 DNA reads TGTGCCTGGACCTTCGGGCAGGGAGCAGGTTCACCCCTCCACTTT.